This T cell receptor (beta chain) was identified in a study of blood T cell repertoires in COVID-19. The data were produced by immunoSEQ multiplex PCR, yet TCRdb's version contains in-frame clones alone and is incomplete. Among hundreds of thousands of clones listed, approximately 85% were seen once. The CDR3 consists of 14 residues. Germline loops: CDR1 MNHEY, CDR2 SMNVEV (reference sequence). V was pared by 2 bases and J by 4 bases, with 11 bases between. J is TRBJ1-1 and V is TRBV27; D is unclear. The TCR was taken from a middle-aged man with active or convalescent COVID-19. Sequencing was carried out using peripheral blood. The CDR3 protein is CASSLGRGVTEAFF. In DNA form, the CDR3 reads TGTGCCAGCAGTTTAGGGAGAGGAGTCACTGAAGCTTTCTTT.